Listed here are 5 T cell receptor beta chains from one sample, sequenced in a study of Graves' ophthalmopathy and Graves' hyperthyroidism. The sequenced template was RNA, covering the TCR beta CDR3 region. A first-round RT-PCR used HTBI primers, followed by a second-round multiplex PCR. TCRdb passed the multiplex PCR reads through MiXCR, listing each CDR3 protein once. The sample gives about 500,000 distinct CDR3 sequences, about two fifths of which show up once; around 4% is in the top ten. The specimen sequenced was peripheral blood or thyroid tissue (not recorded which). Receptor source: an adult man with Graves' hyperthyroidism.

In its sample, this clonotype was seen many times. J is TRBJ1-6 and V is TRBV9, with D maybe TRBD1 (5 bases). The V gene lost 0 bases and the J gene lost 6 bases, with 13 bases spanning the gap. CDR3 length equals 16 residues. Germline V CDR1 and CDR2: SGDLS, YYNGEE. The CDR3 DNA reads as TGTGCCAGCAGCGTAGACAGGAGCGGCACTAATTCACCCCTCCACTTT. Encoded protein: CASSVDRSGTNSPLHF.

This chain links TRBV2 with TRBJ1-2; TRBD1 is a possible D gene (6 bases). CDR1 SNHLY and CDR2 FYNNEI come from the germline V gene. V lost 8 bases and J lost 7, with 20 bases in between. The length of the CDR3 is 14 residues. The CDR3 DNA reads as TGTGCCAGCGCCCAGGACAGCGTCCTCCGTGGCTACACCTTC. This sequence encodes CASAQDSVLRGYTF.

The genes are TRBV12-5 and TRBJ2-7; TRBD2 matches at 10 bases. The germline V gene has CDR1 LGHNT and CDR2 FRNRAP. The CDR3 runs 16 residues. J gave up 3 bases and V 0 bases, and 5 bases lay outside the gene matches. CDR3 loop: CASGLVAGGLFYEQYF. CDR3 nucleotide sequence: TGTGCTAGTGGTTTGGTAGCGGGGGGGCTCTTCTACGAGCAGTACTTC. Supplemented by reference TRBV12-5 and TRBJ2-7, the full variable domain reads DARVTQTPRHKVTEMGQEVTMRCQPILGHNTVFWYRQTMMQGLELLAYFRNRAPLDDSGMPKDRFSAEMPDATLATLKIQPSEPRDSAVYFCASGLVAGGLFYEQYFGPGTRLTVT.

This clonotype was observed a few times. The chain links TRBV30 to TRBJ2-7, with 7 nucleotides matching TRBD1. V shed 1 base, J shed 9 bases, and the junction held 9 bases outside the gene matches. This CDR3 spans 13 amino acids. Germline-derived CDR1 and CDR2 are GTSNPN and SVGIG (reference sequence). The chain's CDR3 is CAWSAGTAPGQYF. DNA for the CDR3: TGTGCCTGGAGTGCAGGGACAGCCCCTGGGCAGTACTTC.

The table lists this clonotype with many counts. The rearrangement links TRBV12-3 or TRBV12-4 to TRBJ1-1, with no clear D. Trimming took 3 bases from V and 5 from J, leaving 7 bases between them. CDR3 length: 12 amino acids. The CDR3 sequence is CASSFGETEAFF. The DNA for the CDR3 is TGTGCCAGCAGTTTTGGAGAGACTGAAGCTTTCTTT.